This T cell receptor beta chain comes out of a study of identical twins. A single record per CDR3 protein comes from TCRdb applying MiXCR to the 5' RACE reads. Of 250,000 or so distinct CDR3 sequences in the sample, roughly 7% were seen once. The same specimen was also included in a second study, on yellow fever vaccine responses in identical twins.

Sequencing was performed on memory (CD45RO+) T cells sorted from blood. The clonotype originates from a woman aged 18-29 years in good health.

DNA of the CDR3: TGTGCCAGCAGTGGGGGTGTGGCGGTCAGCTCCTACAATGAGCAGTTCTTC. Residues: CASSGGVAVSSYNEQFF. The chain recombines TRBV25-1 with TRBJ2-1; D gene ambiguous. The CDR3 totals 17 residues. Germline CDR1 is MGHDK and CDR2 is SYGVNS. The V end was cut by 4 bases, the J end by 0 bases, with 16 bases between.